These 2 T cell receptor beta chains were sequenced from one sample in a study of patients and donors after allogeneic stem cell transplantation. TCRdb used MiXCR to reprocess the RT-PCR reads, holding one entry per CDR3 protein. The sample yields about 88,000 distinct CDR3 sequences, roughly 48% seen once. Sequencing was carried out using blood, either unsorted or a sorted T cell fraction (not recorded which). These receptors were taken from a human donor who was either an allogeneic HSCT recipient or a stem cell or donor lymphocyte infusion donor (not recorded which). It is not recorded whose cells these are; they may come from a transplant donor.

In its sample, this clonotype was seen a few times. The rearrangement uses TRBV3-2 and TRBJ1-5. TRBV3-2 is given as a pseudogene. The CDR3 is 14 residues long. The CDR3 DNA reads TGTGCCAGCAGCCAAGGACCGAGCAATCAGCCCCAGCATTTT. Its protein product is CASSQGPSNQPQHF.

In its sample, this clonotype was seen a few times. This sequence joins TRBV4-1 and TRBJ1-1; D not resolved. The germline V and J ends were trimmed by 0 bases and 0 bases, with 14 bases remaining between them. The CDR3 spans 17 residues. The germline V gene has CDR1 MGHRA and CDR2 YSYEKL. CDR3 nucleotides: TGCGCCAGCAGCCAAGAAAATAGAAGAGAACTGAACACTGAAGCTTTCTTT. Protein product: CASSQENRRELNTEAFF.